The 8 T cell receptor beta chains in this list originate from one sample, sequenced in a study of metastatic and nonmetastatic thyroid tumors. TCRdb reprocessed the PCR reads using MiXCR. In the table there are 35,000 to 55,000 clones, under 25% of which are singletons. Every patient was untreated before thyroid surgery. The sample consisted of blood. All receptors come from a male donor with papillary thyroid cancer or a benign thyroid nodule (not recorded which). Some clones in this sample may be carry-over from other donors' samples.

This clone has more than one count but fewer than ten. The chain is built from TRBV28 and TRBJ2-5; 13 nucleotides match TRBD2. This CDR3 is 17 amino acids long. Germline V gene sequence: CDR1 MDHEN, CDR2 SYDVKM. The J segment lost 0 bases and the V segment lost 4 bases, leaving 5 bases of the junction unmatched. As DNA, the CDR3 is TGTGCCAGCAGTTCATCGGGACTAGCGGGGCACCAAGAGACCCAGTACTTC. This codes for CASSSSGLAGHQETQYF.

This clone appeared many times. The chain is built from TRBV14 and TRBJ2-7, with unresolved D. The CDR3 spans 12 residues. The V end lost 1 base, the J end lost 4 bases, and 5 bases lay between the germline ends. The germline V gene encodes CDR1 SGHDN and CDR2 FVKESK. In DNA form, the CDR3 reads TGTGCCAGCAGCCAAGCCCGATACGAGCAGTACTTC. Its protein product is CASSQARYEQYF.

This clone was found a few times. A read error may be the cause here, since a much bigger clone is one base away. This CDR3 is also generated by other DNA sequences in the sample. This chain joins TRBV29-1 and TRBJ2-1; D not resolved. The CDR3 extends over 8 amino acids. Trimming left V 4 bases short and J 10 bases short, with 2 bases between. CDR1 and CDR2 (germline): SQVTM, ANQGSEA. In DNA, the CDR3 is TGCAGCGTTGGAGAGCAGTTCTTC. It specifies CSVGEQFF.

The chain has TRBV4-1 and TRBJ1-5; D is possibly TRBD1 (6 bases). The germline V and J ends were trimmed by 1 base and 5 bases, with 12 bases remaining between them. The CDR3 extends over 15 amino acids. Germline CDR1 and CDR2: MGHRA and YSYEKL. CDR3 sequence reads: CASSQVGGGHQPQHF. CDR3 in DNA: TGCGCCAGCAGCCAAGTGGGGGGGGGCCATCAGCCCCAGCATTTT.

Note on this clone: Relative to the germline gene, one junction end is altered; a read error may explain this. This rearrangement joins TRBV10-1 to TRBJ2-1; no definite D call. This CDR3 has 12 amino acids. Germline V lookup: CDR1 WNHNN, CDR2 SYGVQD (reference sequence). As DNA, the CDR3 is TGCGCCAGCAATTCGGAGAACAATGAGAAGTTCTTC. Protein product: CASNSENNEKFF.

V usage is TRBV4-1 and J usage is TRBJ2-2; unclear D gene. Germline V gives CDR1 MGHRA, CDR2 YSYEKL. V lost 1 base, J lost 0 bases, and 12 bases lay in between. The CDR3 covers 17 residues. This chain's CDR3 is CASSQALGRTNTGELFF. The CDR3 DNA reads TGCGCCAGCAGCCAAGCTTTGGGCCGAACGAACACCGGGGAGCTGTTTTTT.

The rearrangement joins TRBV5-1 to TRBJ1-1, with unresolved D. There are 12 residues in the CDR3. The germline V gene has CDR1 SGHRS and CDR2 YFSETQ. V was clipped by 5 bases and J by 0 bases, with 5 bases between them. The chain's CDR3 is CASSRMNTEAFF. The CDR3 DNA sequence: TGCGCCAGCAGTAGGATGAACACTGAAGCTTTCTTT.

This chain links TRBV6-1 with TRBJ2-1; 11 nucleotides agree with TRBD2. This CDR3 is built from 16 residues. The germline CDR1 and CDR2 sequences are MNHNS and SASEGT. The trim removed 6 bases at V and 6 bases at J, leaving 10 bases unmatched. The CDR3 DNA is TGTGCCAGCAGCTCGTATAGACTAGCGGGGCCCAATGAGCAGTTCTTC. Amino acids: CASSSYRLAGPNEQFF.